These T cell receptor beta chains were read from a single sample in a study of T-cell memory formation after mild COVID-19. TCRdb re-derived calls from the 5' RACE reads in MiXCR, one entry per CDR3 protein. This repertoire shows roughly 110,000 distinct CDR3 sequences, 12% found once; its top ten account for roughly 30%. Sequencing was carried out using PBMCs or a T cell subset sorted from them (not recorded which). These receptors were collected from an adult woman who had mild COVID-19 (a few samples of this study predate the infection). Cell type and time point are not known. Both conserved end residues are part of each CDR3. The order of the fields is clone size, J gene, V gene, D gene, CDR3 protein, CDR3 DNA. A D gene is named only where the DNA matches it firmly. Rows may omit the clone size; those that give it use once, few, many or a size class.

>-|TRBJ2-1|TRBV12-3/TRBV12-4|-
CASSQGGLWEQFF
TGTGCCAGCAGTCAAGGGGGGCTATGGGAGCAGTTCTTC
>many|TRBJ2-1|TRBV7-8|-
CASSLAGGPYNEQFF
TGTGCCAGCAGCTTAGCGGGGGGGCCCTACAATGAGCAGTTCTTC
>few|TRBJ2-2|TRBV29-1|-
CSVDRGVTGELFF
TGCAGCGTTGACAGGGGGGTCACCGGGGAGCTGTTTTTT
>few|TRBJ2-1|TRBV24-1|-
CATSDTWRGGLYNEQFF
TGTGCCACCAGTGACACCTGGCGGGGAGGCTTGTACAATGAGCAGTTCTTC
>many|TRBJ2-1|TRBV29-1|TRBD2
CSVETGGRGILTGEQFF
TGCAGCGTTGAAACGGGGGGGAGAGGGATCCTTACGGGTGAGCAGTTCTTC
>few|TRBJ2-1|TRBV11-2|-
CASSLDRWRAEQFF
TGTGCCAGCAGCTTAGATAGATGGAGGGCAGAGCAGTTCTTC
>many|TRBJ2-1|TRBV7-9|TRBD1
CASIVGQGNSEQFF
TGTGCCAGCATCGTCGGACAGGGAAACAGTGAGCAGTTCTTC
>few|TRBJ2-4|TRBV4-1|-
CASSQLYENIQYF
TGCGCCAGCAGCCAACTCTACGAAAACATTCAGTACTTC
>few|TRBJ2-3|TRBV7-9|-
CASSHQGGGTDTQYF
TGTGCCAGCAGCCATCAGGGCGGGGGCACAGATACGCAGTATTTT
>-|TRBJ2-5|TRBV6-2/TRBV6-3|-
CASSYGPGAGETQYF
TGTGCCAGCAGTTACGGGCCGGGGGCAGGCGAGACCCAGTACTTC
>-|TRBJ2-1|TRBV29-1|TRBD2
CSVDYQTSGFSYNEQFF
TGCAGCGTTGATTACCAGACTAGCGGATTCTCCTACAATGAGCAGTTCTTC
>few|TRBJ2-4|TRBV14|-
CASSQGTPGPLAKNIQYF
TGTGCCAGCAGCCAAGGAACACCGGGTCCCTTAGCCAAAAACATTCAGTACTTC
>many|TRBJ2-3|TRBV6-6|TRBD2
CATGDGRGTDTQYF
TGTGCCACTGGGGACGGGAGGGGCACAGATACGCAGTATTTT
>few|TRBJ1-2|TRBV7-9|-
CASSLGELVTRYGYTF
TGTGCCAGCAGCTTAGGGGAGTTGGTGACCCGCTATGGCTACACCTTC
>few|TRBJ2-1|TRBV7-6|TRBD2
CASSLVTRLAGGYYNEQFF
TGTGCCAGCAGCTTAGTAACCCGACTAGCGGGGGGCTACTACAATGAGCAGTTCTTC
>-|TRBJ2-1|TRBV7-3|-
CASSLDGYYNEQFF
TGTGCCAGCAGCTTAGACGGGTACTACAATGAGCAGTTCTTC
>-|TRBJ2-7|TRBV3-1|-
CASSQESGYEQYF
TGTGCCAGCAGCCAAGAGTCCGGCTACGAGCAGTACTTC
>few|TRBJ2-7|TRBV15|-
CATSIRRDGAYEQYF
TGTGCCACCAGCATCAGGAGGGACGGGGCCTACGAGCAGTACTTC
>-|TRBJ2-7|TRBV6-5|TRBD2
CASSYVTSGNVYEQYF
TGTGCCAGCAGTTACGTGACTAGCGGGAATGTCTACGAGCAGTACTTC
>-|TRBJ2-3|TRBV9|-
CASSPGVAVSTDTQYF
TGTGCCAGCAGCCCTGGGGTAGCCGTTAGCACAGATACGCAGTATTTT
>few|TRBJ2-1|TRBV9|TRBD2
CASSDGAGAWGNEQFF
TGTGCCAGCAGCGATGGAGCGGGAGCGTGGGGGAATGAGCAGTTCTTC
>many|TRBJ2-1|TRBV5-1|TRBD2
CASSLALTGTSFNEQFF
TGCGCCAGCAGCTTGGCCCTGACCGGGACTAGTTTCAATGAGCAGTTCTTC
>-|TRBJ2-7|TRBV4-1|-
CASRPTSEGYEQYF
TGCGCCAGCAGGCCAACTAGTGAGGGGTACGAGCAGTACTTC
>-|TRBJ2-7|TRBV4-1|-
CASSPERDFLYEQYF
TGCGCCAGCAGCCCGGAACGGGACTTCCTTTACGAGCAGTACTTC
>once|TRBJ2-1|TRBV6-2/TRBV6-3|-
CASSYPRNGGSSYNEQFF
TGTGCCAGCAGTTACCCACGAAATGGGGGGAGCTCCTACAATGAGCAGTTCTTC
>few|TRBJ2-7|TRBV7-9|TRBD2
CASSSPGGVEQYF
TGTGCCAGCAGCTCCCCGGGAGGGGTCGAGCAGTACTTC
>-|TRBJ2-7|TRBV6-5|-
CASSYVSREPYEQYF
TGTGCCAGCAGTTACGTAAGCAGGGAACCCTACGAGCAGTACTTC
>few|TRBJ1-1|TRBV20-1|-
CSASRSGSDTEAFF
TGCAGTGCTAGTAGGTCAGGGTCTGACACTGAAGCTTTCTTT
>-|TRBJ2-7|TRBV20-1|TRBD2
CSARATLAVSYEQYF
TGCAGTGCTAGAGCCACGCTAGCGGTTTCCTACGAGCAGTACTTC
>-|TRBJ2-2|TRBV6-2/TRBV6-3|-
CASSYSLDTGELFF
TGTGCCAGCAGTTACTCCCTGGACACCGGGGAGCTGTTTTTT
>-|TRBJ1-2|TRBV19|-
CASKDLGARGYTF
TGTGCCAGTAAAGATTTGGGGGCACGGGGCTACACCTTC